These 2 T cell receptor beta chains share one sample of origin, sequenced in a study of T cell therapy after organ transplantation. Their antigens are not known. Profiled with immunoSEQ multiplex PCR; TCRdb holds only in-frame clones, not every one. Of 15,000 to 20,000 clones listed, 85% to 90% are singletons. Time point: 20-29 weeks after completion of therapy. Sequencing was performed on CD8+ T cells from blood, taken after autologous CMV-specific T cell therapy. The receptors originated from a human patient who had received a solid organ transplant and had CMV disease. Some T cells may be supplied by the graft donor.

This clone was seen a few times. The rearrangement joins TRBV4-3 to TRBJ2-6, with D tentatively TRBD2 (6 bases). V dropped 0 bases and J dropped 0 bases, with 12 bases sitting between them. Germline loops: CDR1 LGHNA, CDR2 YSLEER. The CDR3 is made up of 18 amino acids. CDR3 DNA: TGCGCCAGCAGCCAAGAGCGGGGACTGAGCTCTGGGGCCAACGTCCTGACTTTC. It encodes CASSQERGLSSGANVLTF.

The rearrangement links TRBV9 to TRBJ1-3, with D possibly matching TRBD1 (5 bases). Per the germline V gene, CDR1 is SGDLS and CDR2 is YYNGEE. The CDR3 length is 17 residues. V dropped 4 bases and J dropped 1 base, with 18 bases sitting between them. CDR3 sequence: CASSPRDRPYSGNTIYF. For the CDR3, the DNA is TGTGCCAGCAGCCCCAGGGACCGGCCTTATTCTGGAAACACCATATATTTT.